These 19 T cell receptor beta chains share one sample of origin, sequenced in a study of blood T cells in healthy people across ages. Sample-barcoded 5' priming and a J-beta primer mix drove a second PCR of roughly 7 to 11 cycles. One entry per CDR3 protein, called by TCRdb with MiXCR from the 5' RACE reads. The sample includes 1.5 million to 2 million distinct CDR3 sequences, approximately 40% of them seen just once. Sequenced: blood. These receptors were taken from a human donor in good health.

The gene calls are TRBV6-2 or TRBV6-3 and TRBJ2-5; TRBD2 agrees at 8 bases. With V trimmed by 4 bases and J by 4 bases, 17 bases remained unmatched. The CDR3 sequence is 18 residues long. CDR1 and CDR2 from the germline V gene are MNHEY and SVGEGT. The CDR3, as DNA: TGTGCCAGCAGTTCCGCGCTCAGGGCCGCGGGGGGACCAGAGACCCAGTACTTC. Translation gives CASSSALRAAGGPETQYF.

On this clonotype: The germline gene is not matched at one end of the junction; a read error may be the cause. The V call is TRBV28, the J call TRBJ1-2; D remains unclear. The CDR3 runs to 15 residues. The germline V gene has CDR1 MDHEN and CDR2 SYDVKM. CDR3 nucleotides: TGTGCCAACAGTTTACTACAGTTGGGTCAGTATGGCTACACCTTC. Its protein product is CANSLLQLGQYGYTF.

The V gene is TRBV6-2 or TRBV6-3, the J gene TRBJ1-5, with TRBD1 as a possible D gene (5 bases). CDR3 length equals 17 residues. Trimming removed 6 bases at V and 2 bases at J, with 20 bases between. Germline-derived CDR1 and CDR2 are MNHEY and SVGEGT. CDR3 nucleotide sequence: TGTGCCAGCAGCTATGGGGACGCCGTGGGGGGCAATCAGCCCCAGCATTTT. Its protein is CASSYGDAVGGNQPQHF.

The rearrangement uses TRBV10-3 and TRBJ2-2; maybe TRBD2 (6 bases). Germline V gene sequence: CDR1 ENHRY, CDR2 SYGVKD. The CDR3 is 16 residues long. Trimming removed 5 bases at V and 0 bases at J, with 13 bases between. CDR3 coding DNA: TGTGCCATCAGTCCGGGGGAATTGGCGAACACCGGGGAGCTGTTTTTT. Its protein is CAISPGELANTGELFF.

The rearrangement uses TRBV7-9 and TRBJ1-6, with 9 positions matching TRBD1. V was pared by 5 bases and J by 7 bases, with 12 bases of the junction left unmatched. There are 17 residues in the CDR3. CDR1 SEHNR and CDR2 FQNEAQ come from the germline V gene (reference sequence). In DNA, the CDR3 is TGTGCCAGCAGCGCTGCCGGGACAGGGAAGGGAAATTCACCCCTCCACTTT. It codes for CASSAAGTGKGNSPLHF.

V and J are TRBV7-9 and TRBJ2-3; the D is unclear. Looked up from germline, CDR1 is SEHNR and CDR2 is FQNEAQ (reference sequence). Trimming took 5 bases from V and 0 from J, leaving 9 bases between them. This CDR3 is 14 amino acids long. The CDR3 loop is CASSPELSTDTQYF. Here the CDR3 DNA reads TGTGCCAGCAGCCCCGAACTCAGCACAGATACGCAGTATTTT.

V usage is TRBV5-1 and J usage is TRBJ2-3; TRBD1 agrees at 9 bases. CDR3 length: 14 amino acids. With V trimmed by 7 bases and J by 4 bases, 7 bases remained unmatched. The germline gives CDR1 SGHRS, CDR2 YFSETQ. The CDR3 coding sequence is TGCGCCAGCGCAAGGACAGGGGAGGCAGATACGCAGTATTTT. This codes for CASARTGEADTQYF.

V usage is TRBV6-6 and J usage is TRBJ2-1; no clear D gene. CDR1 MNHNY and CDR2 SVGAGI come from the germline V gene (reference sequence). V gave up 0 bases and J gave up 7 bases, with 19 bases separating them. This CDR3 comprises 17 residues. The CDR3 coding sequence is TGTGCCAGCAGTTACTCGTATCTGGCAGTAGAAGGAAATGAGCAGTTCTTC. This codes for CASSYSYLAVEGNEQFF.

This clonotype was seen a few times. The chain carries TRBV6-2 or TRBV6-3 and TRBJ2-7; D is undetermined. The CDR3 totals 13 residues. CDR1 is MNHEY and CDR2 is SVGEGT in the germline V gene. Trimming took 0 bases from V and 7 from J, leaving 10 bases between them. The DNA for the CDR3 is TGTGCCAGCAGTTACTCGACTTGGGGAGAGCAGTACTTC. It codes for CASSYSTWGEQYF.

This clonotype was seen more than once but under ten times. The V and J genes are TRBV11-2 and TRBJ2-7; 7 nucleotides agree with TRBD1. The V and J ends lost 4 bases and 4 bases, in that order; junction bases with no gene match: 13. Germline-derived CDR1 and CDR2 are SGHAT and FQNNGV. The CDR3 consists of 16 residues. The CDR3, as DNA: TGTGCCAGCAGCTCGTTTCGGGACAGCTCCCCTTACGAGCAGTACTTC. This codes for CASSSFRDSSPYEQYF.

The chain recombines TRBV24-1 with TRBJ2-1, with TRBD2 identical over 9 bases. Germline CDR1 is KGHDR and CDR2 is SFDVKD. The junction had 4 bases not matched to a gene; V was cut back by 4 bases and J by 4 bases. CDR3 length: 15 residues. This CDR3 reads CATSDPSGVYNEQFF. CDR3 coding DNA: TGTGCCACCAGTGACCCTAGCGGGGTTTACAATGAGCAGTTCTTC.

This clonotype was seen more than once but under ten times. The rearrangement uses TRBV14 and TRBJ1-2, with D perhaps TRBD1 (5 bases). The germline V gene encodes CDR1 SGHDN and CDR2 FVKESK. This CDR3 has 15 residues. V lost 4 bases to trimming and J lost 8 bases, with 20 bases between them. The CDR3 loop is CASSPHQRRGNGYTF. The CDR3 DNA reads TGTGCCAGCAGCCCCCACCAGAGGAGGGGCAACGGCTACACCTTC.

The chain has TRBV4-3 and TRBJ1-6; unclear D gene. The V gene's germline CDR1 is LGHNA and CDR2 YSLEER. This CDR3 is built from 17 residues. V was shortened by 0 bases and J by 9 bases, with 18 bases between the two germline ends. The CDR3 reads CASSQERSTRSSSPLHF. CDR3 nucleotides: TGCGCCAGCAGCCAAGAAAGGAGCACAAGGTCGAGTTCACCCCTCCACTTT.

The chain employs TRBV5-1 and TRBJ1-2; the D is unclear. The germline CDR1 and CDR2 sequences are SGHRS and YFSETQ. This CDR3 has 15 amino acids. V was trimmed by 4 bases and J by 0 bases, leaving 13 bases between them. CDR3 residues: CASSPDGQANYGYTF. The DNA of the CDR3 is TGCGCCAGCAGCCCGGACGGGCAAGCTAACTATGGCTACACCTTC. Combining the CDR3 with reference TRBV5-1 and TRBJ1-2 gives the whole variable domain KAGVTQTPRYLIKTRGQQVTLSCSPISGHRSVSWYQQTPGQGLQFLFEYFSETQRNKGNFPGRFSGRQFSNSRSEMNVSTLELGDSALYLCASSPDGQANYGYTFGSGTRLTVV.

This clonotype was seen only once. The chain couples TRBV5-1 to TRBJ1-3; tentatively, D is TRBD1 (5 bases). The V and J ends lost 1 base and 0 bases respectively, with 8 bases between them. CDR3 length: 15 residues. CDR1 is SGHRS, CDR2 YFSETQ, per germline. The CDR3 DNA follows: TGCGCCAGCAGCTTGACAGGATACTCTGGAAACACCATATATTTT. Translated: CASSLTGYSGNTIYF.

Only a few counts were recorded for this clonotype. V gene TRBV3-1 combines with J gene TRBJ1-3; D not certain. The V end lost 4 bases, the J end lost 2 bases, and 12 bases lay between the germline ends. Germline CDR1 reads LGHDT; CDR2 reads YNNKEL (reference sequence). CDR3 size: 15 residues. The chain's CDR3 is CASSPDPTPGNTIYF. In DNA, the CDR3 is TGTGCCAGCAGCCCAGATCCGACTCCTGGAAACACCATATATTTT.

This clonotype turned up a few times. The chain employs TRBV6-5 and TRBJ2-7; D is possibly TRBD1 or TRBD2 (5 bases each). The CDR3 contains 16 residues. Germline V gene lookup returns CDR1 MNHEY and CDR2 SVGAGI. Trimming took 5 bases from V and 0 from J, leaving 17 bases between them. The CDR3: CASSPGTDGISYEQYF. CDR3 DNA: TGTGCCAGCAGTCCAGGGACCGACGGGATCTCCTACGAGCAGTACTTC.

This clonotype has just a few counts. J is TRBJ1-4 and V is TRBV5-1; no clear D gene. This CDR3 spans 14 amino acids. Germline CDR1 is SGHRS and CDR2 is YFSETQ. The V end lost 5 bases, the J end lost 0 bases, and 8 bases lay between the germline ends. For the CDR3, the DNA is TGCGCCAGCAGGAAAGACGCAACTAATGAAAAACTGTTTTTT. It translates to CASRKDATNEKLFF.

The rearrangement links TRBV15 to TRBJ2-7, with D perhaps matching TRBD2 (7 bases). Trimming left V 0 bases short and J 3 bases short, with 12 bases between. The CDR3 is 15 amino acids. Germline V gene sequence: CDR1 LNHNV, CDR2 YYDKDF (reference sequence). The CDR3 sequence: CATSRDRGGCYEQYF. In nucleotides, the CDR3 is TGTGCCACCAGCAGAGATAGGGGGGGATGCTACGAGCAGTACTTC.